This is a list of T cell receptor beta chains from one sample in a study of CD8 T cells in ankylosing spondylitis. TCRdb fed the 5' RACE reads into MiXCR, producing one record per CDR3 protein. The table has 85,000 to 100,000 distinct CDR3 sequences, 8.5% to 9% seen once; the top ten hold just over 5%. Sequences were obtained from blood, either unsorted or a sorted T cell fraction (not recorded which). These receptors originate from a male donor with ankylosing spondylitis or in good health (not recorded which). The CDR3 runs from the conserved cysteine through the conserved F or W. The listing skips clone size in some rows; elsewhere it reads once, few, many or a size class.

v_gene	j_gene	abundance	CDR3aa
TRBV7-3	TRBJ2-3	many	CASSPGVGTDTQYF
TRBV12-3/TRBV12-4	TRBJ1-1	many	CASSQGPEAFF
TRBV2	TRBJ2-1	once	CASCLIRSSGGAEYNEQFF
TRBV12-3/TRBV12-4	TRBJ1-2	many	CASSLGPLLEGGYTF
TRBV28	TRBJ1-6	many	CASSFVQHNSPLHF
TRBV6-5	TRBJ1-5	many	CASSFDRTQPQHF
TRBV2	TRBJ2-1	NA	CASSSGPPLFNEQFF
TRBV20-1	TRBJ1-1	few	CSAREQGMTAFF
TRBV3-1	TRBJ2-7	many	CASSYPGQGTHEQYF
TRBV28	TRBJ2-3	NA	CASSPLGGPADTQYF
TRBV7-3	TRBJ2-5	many	CASSPLGQGRETQYF
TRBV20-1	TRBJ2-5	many	CSASPQDTIETQYF
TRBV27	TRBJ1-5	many	CASSQHNSNQPQHF
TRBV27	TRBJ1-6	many	CASSPGVGYSPLHF
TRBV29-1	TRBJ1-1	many	CSVEGGLNTEAFF
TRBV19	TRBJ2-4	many	CASSIEDRGNIQYF
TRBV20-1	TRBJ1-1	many	CSARVTGGGTEAFF
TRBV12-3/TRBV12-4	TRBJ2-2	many	CASRQAFAGNTGELFF
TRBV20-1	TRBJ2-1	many	CSARQPGQEGDEQFF
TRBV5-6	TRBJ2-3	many	CASSLAPQGSADTQYF
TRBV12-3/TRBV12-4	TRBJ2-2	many	CASGGTNTGELFF
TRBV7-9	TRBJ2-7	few	CASSSTRRDQGEQYF
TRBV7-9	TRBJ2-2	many	CASSSRLAGGDTGELFF
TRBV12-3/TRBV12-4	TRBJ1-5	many	CASSLHSNQPQHF
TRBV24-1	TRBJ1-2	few	CATSDSDGTTSHGYTF
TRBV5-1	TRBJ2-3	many	CASSLQGEGDTQYF
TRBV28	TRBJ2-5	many	CASRQGFSETQYF
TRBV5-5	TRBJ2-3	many	CASSFIRGQDGDTQYF
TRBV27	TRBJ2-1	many	CASSLGTLNEQFF
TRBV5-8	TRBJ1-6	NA	CASGELRGSSYNSPLHF
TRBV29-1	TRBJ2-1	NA	CSVEGLTGGNEQFF
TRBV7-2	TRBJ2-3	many	CASSLTAGGSDTQYF
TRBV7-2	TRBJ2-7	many	CASSPRTGLYEQYF
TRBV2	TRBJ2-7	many	CASSETELSSYEQYF
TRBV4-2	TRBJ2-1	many	CASSQDPPAVLYNEQFF
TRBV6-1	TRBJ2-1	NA	CASRPGTSGYNEQFF
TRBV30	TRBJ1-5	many	CAWSVVGQKNQPQHF
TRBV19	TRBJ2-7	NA	CASSIGSDFFEQYF
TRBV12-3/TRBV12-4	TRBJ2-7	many	CASVLGGSVYEQYF
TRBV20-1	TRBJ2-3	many	CSGGASTDTQYF
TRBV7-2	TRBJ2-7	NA	CASKIAGGVYEQYF
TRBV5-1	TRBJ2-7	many	CASSLFSGSGYEQYF
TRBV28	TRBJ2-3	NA	CASSLSMGQGYTQYF
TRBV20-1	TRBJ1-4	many	CSARDRVGKLFF
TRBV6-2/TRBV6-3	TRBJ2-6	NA	CASTHAGSGANVLTF
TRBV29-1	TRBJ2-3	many	CSVEGGATDTQYF
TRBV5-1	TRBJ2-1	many	CASSVRGADEQFF
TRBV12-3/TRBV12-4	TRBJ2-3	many	CASSLRGRSTDTQYF
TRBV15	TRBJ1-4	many	CATSRGQGNEKLFF
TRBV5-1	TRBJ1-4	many	CASRDYRQEKLFF
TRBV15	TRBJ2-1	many	CATSSSNYEQFF
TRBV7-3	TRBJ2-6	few	CASSPQGGQLLTGANVLTF
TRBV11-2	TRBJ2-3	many	CASSLDRSTDTQYF
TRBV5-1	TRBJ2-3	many	CASSLAGLPVTDTQYF
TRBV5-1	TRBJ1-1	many	CASSYGGGTEAFF